Listed here are 5 T cell receptor beta chains from one sample, sequenced in a study of cytomegalovirus exposure and HLA in healthy donors. The PCR ran on 60 Vbeta and 13 Jbeta primers. This table comes from immunoSEQ multiplex PCR, and its TCRdb copy is limited to in-frame clones, with some not included. Listed are tens of thousands of clones; 3% to 4% falls within the top ten. Source material: PBMCs. The receptors stem from a female donor in good health and CMV-seropositive.

This chain links TRBV19 with TRBJ2-7; possibly TRBD1 for D (5 bases). The CDR3 runs to 14 residues. Trimming removed 3 bases from V and 4 bases from J, with 13 bases in between. The germline V gene encodes CDR1 LNHDA and CDR2 SQIVND (reference sequence). CDR3 protein: CASSMRLGVYEQYF. For the CDR3, the DNA is TGTGCCAGTAGTATGCGTCTAGGGGTGTACGAGCAGTACTTC.

As to this clone: An end of the junction differs from the germline gene, which may be a read error. The V and J genes are TRBV7-9 and TRBJ2-1, with a weak D call TRBD2 (6 bases). This CDR3 region has 16 residues. CDR1 SEHNR and CDR2 FQNEAQ come from the germline V gene (reference sequence). The CDR3 DNA reads as TGTGCCAGCAGCTTAGCACTAGCTGGCTCCGACAATGAGCAGTTCTTC. It yields the protein CASSLALAGSDNEQFF.

This chain uses TRBV9 with TRBJ1-3; a weak D match, TRBD1 (6 bases). CDR3 length: 15 amino acids. Deletions cut 2 bases from V and 0 bases from J, with 9 bases between. Germline lookup yields CDR1 SGDLS and CDR2 YYNGEE. The CDR3 nucleotides are TGTGCCAGCAGCGTCTCGGACAGCTCTGGAAACACCATATATTTT. It codes for CASSVSDSSGNTIYF.

V gene TRBV18 combines with J gene TRBJ1-1; D remains ambiguous. CDR1 and CDR2 from the germline V gene are KGHSH and LQKENI. The V end lost 4 bases, the J end lost 4 bases, and 10 bases lay between the germline ends. This CDR3 has 13 residues. In DNA form, the CDR3 reads TGTGCCAGCTCACAAACAGCACCCACTGAAGCTTTCTTT. This gives the protein CASSQTAPTEAFF.

The chain carries TRBV21-1 and TRBJ2-7; the DNA was not used to check the table's D call, TRBD1. TRBV21-1 is a known pseudogene. This CDR3 spans 14 amino acids. CDR3 bases: TGTGCCAGCAGATCCGACAGGGAGGACTACGAGCAGTACTTC. Amino acids: CASRSDREDYEQYF.